The 29 T cell receptor beta chains given below trace back to one sample, sequenced in a study of T cell responses to AZD1222 COVID-19 vaccine. Clones were sequenced by immunoSEQ multiplex PCR, and TCRdb holds only the in-frame ones, with some missing. Of around 130,000 clones in the sample, over 75% were seen once. The material sequenced was peripheral blood, taken on day 0 of AZD1222 vaccination. Receptor source: an adult in good health.

This clone was seen once. The chain uses TRBV24-1 and TRBJ2-2, with TRBD1 matching 7 bases. The CDR3 runs to 16 residues. The germline CDR1 and CDR2 sequences are KGHDR and SFDVKD. V shed 4 bases, J shed 3 bases, and the junction held 7 bases outside the gene matches. The DNA for the CDR3 is TGTGCCACCAGTGAACCACGACAGGGACACACCGGGGAGCTGTTTTTT. Residues: CATSEPRQGHTGELFF.

This clone appeared once. V usage is TRBV6-5 and J usage is TRBJ1-6; no clear D. V shed 6 bases and J shed 9 bases, with 9 bases lying between them. The CDR3 sequence is 12 residues long. Germline V gene lookup returns CDR1 MNHEY and CDR2 SVGAGI. CDR3 bases: TGTGCCAGCAGGGCTAGTATTTCACCCCTCCACTTT. Translated, it gives CASRASISPLHF.

This chain links TRBV7-2 with TRBJ2-7; 12 bases line up with TRBD1. Germline CDR1 and CDR2: SGHTA and FQGNSA. This CDR3 is 15 amino acids long. J gave up 7 bases and V 4 bases, and 8 bases lay outside the gene matches. The CDR3 here is CASSYTGTGGREQYF. In DNA form, the CDR3 reads TGTGCCAGCAGCTACACCGGGACAGGGGGCAGGGAGCAGTACTTC.

The rearrangement joins TRBV9 to TRBJ2-3; weak D call: TRBD2 (6 bases). Trimming pared 1 base from V and 5 bases from J, leaving 11 bases between. CDR3 length: 14 amino acids. Germline values: CDR1 SGDLS, CDR2 YYNGEE. The CDR3 sequence is CASSVSGGKDTQYF. The CDR3 nucleotides are TGTGCCAGCAGCGTAAGCGGAGGGAAAGATACGCAGTATTTT.

CDR3 sequence: CASSLQGLNNEQFF. The CDR3 bases are TGTGCCAGCAGTCTACAGGGGCTCAACAATGAGCAGTTCTTC. The chain has TRBV6-2 or TRBV6-3 and TRBJ2-1, with 7 bases lining up with TRBD1. Germline CDR1 MNHEY, CDR2 SVGEGT. V lost 5 bases and J lost 5; bases outside the gene matches: 6. The CDR3 runs to 14 residues.

The V gene is TRBV7-6, the J gene TRBJ1-1; D is ambiguous. Germline loops: CDR1 SGHVS, CDR2 FNYEAQ. The CDR3 runs to 14 residues. V lost 2 bases to trimming and J lost 2 bases, with 9 bases between them. The CDR3 sequence is CASSLTDINTEAFF. CDR3 bases: TGTGCCAGCAGCTTAACAGACATTAACACTGAAGCTTTCTTT.

The chain employs TRBV10-3 and TRBJ2-1, with TRBD2 matching over 11 bases. Losses at the gene ends were 11 bases for V and 3 bases for J; bases not matched to a gene: 12. The CDR3 is 16 residues long. Germline-derived CDR1 and CDR2 are ENHRY and SYGVKD. The CDR3 DNA is TGTGCCTCCGCCCTCCCGGGACTAGCGGACTACAATGAGCAGTTCTTC. Translating gives CASALPGLADYNEQFF.

This chain links TRBV7-9 with TRBJ1-2; TRBD1 matches at 10 bases. CDR3 length: 15 residues. The V gene's germline CDR1 is SEHNR and CDR2 FQNEAQ (reference sequence). With V trimmed by 6 bases and J by 5 bases, 9 bases remained unmatched. The CDR3 region has the DNA TGTGCCAGCAGGACGGCGGGACAGGGGATTTATGGCTACACCTTC. Its translation is CASRTAGQGIYGYTF.

V gene TRBV29-1 combines with J gene TRBJ2-7, with D uncertain. Trimming removed 7 bases at V and 4 bases at J, with 14 bases between. Germline CDR1 is SQVTM and CDR2 is ANQGSEA. The CDR3 runs to 12 residues. The CDR3 is CSAFVESYEQYF. As DNA, the CDR3 is TGCAGCGCCTTCGTGGAGAGTTACGAGCAGTACTTC.

V usage is TRBV4-1 and J usage is TRBJ1-2, with D possibly matching TRBD1 (5 bases). CDR3 length: 15 residues. V lost 3 bases and J 6 bases, leaving 17 bases between the germline ends. From germline, CDR1 is MGHRA and CDR2 YSYEKL. The CDR3 nucleotides are TGCGCCAGCAGCCAGGGGGAACTACGAGGGGATGGCTACACCTTC. Residues: CASSQGELRGDGYTF.

The chain joins TRBV24-1 to TRBJ1-4; 9 positions agree with TRBD1. Germline assignment: CDR1 KGHDR and CDR2 SFDVKD. The CDR3 consists of 15 residues. J was trimmed by 0 bases and V by 9 bases; bases with no gene match: 4. The CDR3 coding sequence is TGTGCCACCGGGCGACAGGGGGCAACTAATGAAAAACTGTTTTTT. Translation gives CATGRQGATNEKLFF.

The gene calls are TRBV7-2 and TRBJ2-3; the match to TRBD2 covers 12 bases. There are 18 residues in the CDR3. CDR1 and CDR2 (germline): SGHTA, FQGNSA. V trimming: 5 bases; J trimming: 5 bases; junction bases outside the gene matches: 14. CDR3 residues: CASSVGKPGLAGLDTQYF. In nucleotides, the CDR3 is TGTGCCAGCAGCGTTGGAAAACCGGGACTAGCGGGTCTAGATACGCAGTATTTT.

V gene TRBV30 combines with J gene TRBJ2-7; D might be TRBD2 (5 bases). Germline V lookup: CDR1 GTSNPN, CDR2 SVGIG (reference sequence). This CDR3 is 14 amino acids long. The germline V and J ends were trimmed by 1 base and 3 bases, with 13 bases remaining between them. The chain's CDR3 is CAWSGSGVGYEQYF. DNA of the CDR3: TGTGCCTGGAGTGGATCCGGGGTTGGCTACGAGCAGTACTTC.

The genes are TRBV19 and TRBJ1-2; 7 nucleotides line up with TRBD1. Trimming removed 6 bases from V and 5 bases from J; junction bases left unmatched: 12. The germline V gene has CDR1 LNHDA and CDR2 SQIVND (reference sequence). The CDR3 spans 15 residues. In DNA form, the CDR3 reads TGTGCCAGTAGCAAGGCCTCGGACAGGTGGTATGGCTACACCTTC. Protein: CASSKASDRWYGYTF.

The chain employs TRBV10-2 and TRBJ2-7; 14 bases map to TRBD2. CDR1 WSHSY and CDR2 SAAADI come from the germline V gene. Trimming removed 8 bases from V and 0 bases from J; junction bases left unmatched: 0. The CDR3 runs to 14 residues. CDR3 loop: CASGLAGGSYEQYF. CDR3 coding DNA: TGCGCCAGCGGACTAGCGGGGGGCTCCTACGAGCAGTACTTC.

The chain couples TRBV5-1 to TRBJ1-3; D remains ambiguous. This CDR3 is built from 15 residues. In germline, CDR1 is SGHRS, CDR2 YFSETQ. The V gene lost 0 bases and the J gene lost 0 bases, with 7 bases spanning the gap. As DNA, the CDR3 is TGCGCCAGCAGCTTGGACGGTATCTCTGGAAACACCATATATTTT. The encoded protein is CASSLDGISGNTIYF.

The gene calls are TRBV5-1 and TRBJ1-6; D ambiguous. Trimming shortened V by 3 bases and J by 1 base, and 17 bases separated the two germline ends. The germline gives CDR1 SGHRS, CDR2 YFSETQ. CDR3 length equals 18 residues. The DNA of the CDR3 is TGCGCCAGCAGCTCCGGGTCTGCCACTCTATCCTATAATTCACCCCTCCACTTT. Amino acid sequence: CASSSGSATLSYNSPLHF.

The V call is TRBV7-2, the J call TRBJ2-7, with 10 nucleotides matching TRBD2. Trimming took 4 bases from V and 3 from J; bases not matched to a gene: 18. The CDR3 extends over 19 amino acids. Germline loops: CDR1 SGHTA, CDR2 FQGNSA. The CDR3 protein is CASSYPTSRLAGARYEQYF. The CDR3 DNA sequence: TGTGCCAGCAGCTACCCGACAAGTCGGCTAGCGGGAGCCCGCTACGAGCAGTACTTC. Filled out from reference TRBV7-2 and TRBJ2-7, the complete variable domain reads GAGVSQSPSNKVTEKGKDVELRCDPISGHTALYWYRQSLGQGLEFLIYFQGNSAPDKSGLPSDRFSAERTGGSVSTLTIQRTQQEDSAVYLCASSYPTSRLAGARYEQYFGPGTRLTVT.

This chain connects TRBV15 to TRBJ2-3, with D uncertain. The CDR3 is made up of 14 amino acids. Trimming cost V 0 bases and J 3 bases, with 7 bases left between them. Germline assignment: CDR1 LNHNV and CDR2 YYDKDF (reference sequence). The CDR3 spells CATSRDLGTDTQYF. CDR3 coding DNA: TGTGCCACCAGCAGAGATCTGGGTACAGATACGCAGTATTTT.

The V and J genes are TRBV7-9 and TRBJ2-5, with unresolved D. The germline CDR1 and CDR2 sequences are SEHNR and FQNEAQ (reference sequence). V lost 1 base, J lost 2 bases, and 8 bases lay in between. The CDR3 sequence is 14 residues long. In DNA, the CDR3 is TGTGCCAGCAGCTTAGGCCAGAAACAAGAGACCCAGTACTTC. As protein: CASSLGQKQETQYF.

This clone was recorded a few times. The chain couples TRBV7-2 to TRBJ1-1; D uncertain. Looked up from germline, CDR1 is SGHTA and CDR2 is FQGNSA. The CDR3 has 14 residues. Trimming removed 2 bases at V and 3 bases at J, with 10 bases between. For the CDR3, the DNA is TGTGCCAGCAGCTTATTCCGGGATGACACTGAAGCTTTCTTT. Translating gives CASSLFRDDTEAFF.

This chain uses TRBV10-3 with TRBJ2-7, with D maybe TRBD2 (6 bases). Germline CDR1 is ENHRY and CDR2 is SYGVKD. The CDR3 length is 15 residues. V shed 4 bases and J shed 0 bases, with 13 bases lying between them. In DNA form, the CDR3 reads TGTGCCATCAGTGGGAGGGCCGTAAGCTCCTACGAGCAGTACTTC. Residues: CAISGRAVSSYEQYF.

This clone was detected a few times. The rearrangement uses TRBV2 and TRBJ2-3; TRBD2 aligns across 16 bases. CDR1 and CDR2 (germline): SNHLY, FYNNEI. CDR3 length: 17 amino acids. Losses at the gene ends were 4 bases for V and 3 bases for J; bases not matched to a gene: 4. CDR3 DNA: TGTGCCAGCAGTGCCGGGACTAGCGGGAGGGAGACAGATACGCAGTATTTT. Its protein product is CASSAGTSGRETDTQYF.

V gene TRBV5-6 combines with J gene TRBJ1-5; 7 positions match TRBD1. The CDR3 runs to 15 residues. Germline CDR1 is SGHDT and CDR2 is YYEEEE. The junction had 5 bases not matched to a gene; V was cut back by 3 bases and J by 2 bases. CDR3 amino acids: CASSSQGSGNQPQHF. CDR3 bases: TGTGCCAGCAGCTCACAGGGGTCTGGCAATCAGCCCCAGCATTTT.

The J gene is TRBJ2-7, the V gene TRBV28; D might be TRBD1 (6 bases). Germline-derived CDR1 and CDR2 are MDHEN and SYDVKM. The CDR3 extends over 15 amino acids. The V end lost 6 bases, the J end lost 6 bases, and 21 bases lay between the germline ends. The CDR3 loop reads CASSAFKNREREQYF. The CDR3 nucleotides are TGTGCCAGCAGCGCCTTCAAAAACAGGGAGCGCGAGCAGTACTTC.

V is TRBV6-4 and J is TRBJ2-7; possibly TRBD2 for D (6 bases). Germline CDR1 is MRHNA and CDR2 is SNTAGT. Trimming took 0 bases from V and 7 from J, leaving 16 bases between them. CDR3 length equals 15 residues. The CDR3 DNA reads as TGTGCCAGCAGTGACTCGGGAGCTTCACGGGGGGAGCAGTACTTC. Residues: CASSDSGASRGEQYF.

The chain employs TRBV15 and TRBJ2-2; TRBD1 agrees at 8 bases. CDR1 is LNHNV and CDR2 is YYDKDF in the germline V gene (reference sequence). The V segment lost 2 bases and the J segment 6 bases; nucleotides outside the gene matches: 8. The CDR3 has 16 amino acids. The DNA of the CDR3 is TGTGCCACCAGCAGAAGACAGGGGCGATCCCCCGGGGAGCTGTTTTTT. It specifies CATSRRQGRSPGELFF.

The sample holds one count of this clone. The chain is built from TRBV7-9 and TRBJ2-7, with TRBD1 matching over 9 bases. The germline CDR1 and CDR2 sequences are SEHNR and FQNEAQ (reference sequence). This CDR3 spans 14 amino acids. The trim removed 4 bases at V and 7 bases at J, leaving 8 bases unmatched. CDR3 in DNA: TGTGCCAGCAGCTACGGGACAGGGCTCTATGAGCAGTACTTC. Amino acids: CASSYGTGLYEQYF. The whole variable domain, remainder taken from reference TRBV7-9 and TRBJ2-7, is DTGVSQNPRHKITKRGQNVTFRCDPISEHNRLYWYRQTLGQGPEFLTYFQNEAQLEKSRLLSDRFSAERPKGSFSTLEIQRTEQGDSAMYLCASSYGTGLYEQYFGPGTRLTVT.

This clone came up once. This sequence joins TRBV11-2 and TRBJ1-5; D remains ambiguous. Germline V gene data show CDR1 as SGHAT and CDR2 as FQNNGV. V was pared by 2 bases and J by 2 bases, with 7 bases between. The CDR3 totals 14 residues. The CDR3 spells CASSLTSGNQPQHF. CDR3 nucleotide sequence: TGTGCCAGCAGCTTAACATCGGGCAATCAGCCCCAGCATTTT.